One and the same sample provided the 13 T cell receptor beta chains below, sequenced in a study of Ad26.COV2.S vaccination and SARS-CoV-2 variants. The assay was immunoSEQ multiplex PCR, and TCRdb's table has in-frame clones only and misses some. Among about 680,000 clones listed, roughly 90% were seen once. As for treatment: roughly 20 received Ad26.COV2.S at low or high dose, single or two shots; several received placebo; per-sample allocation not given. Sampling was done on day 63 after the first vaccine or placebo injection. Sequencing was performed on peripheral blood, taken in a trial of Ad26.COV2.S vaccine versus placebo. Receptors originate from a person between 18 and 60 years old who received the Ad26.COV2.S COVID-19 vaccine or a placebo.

The CDR3 is CASSLLGRAEETQYF. The CDR3 DNA sequence: TGTGCCAGCAGCTTGCTAGGGAGAGCGGAAGAGACCCAGTACTTC. The V gene is TRBV5-4, the J gene TRBJ2-5; weak D call: TRBD2 (5 bases). Germline CDR1 and CDR2: SGHNT and YYREEE (reference sequence). The CDR3 loop spans 15 amino acids. Trimming removed 1 base from V and 3 bases from J, with 13 bases in between.

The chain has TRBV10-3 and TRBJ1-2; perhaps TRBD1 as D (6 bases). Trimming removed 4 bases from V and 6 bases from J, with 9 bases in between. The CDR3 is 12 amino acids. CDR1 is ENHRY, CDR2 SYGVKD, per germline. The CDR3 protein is CAISAGGNGYTF. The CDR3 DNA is TGTGCCATCAGTGCGGGGGGCAATGGCTACACCTTC.

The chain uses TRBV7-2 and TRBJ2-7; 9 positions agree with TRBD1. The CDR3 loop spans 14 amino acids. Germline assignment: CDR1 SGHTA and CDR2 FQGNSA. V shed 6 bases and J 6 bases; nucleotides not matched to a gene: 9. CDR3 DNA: TGTGCCAGCAGTTTGGACAGGGGAAGGGGCGAGCAGTACTTC. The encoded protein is CASSLDRGRGEQYF.

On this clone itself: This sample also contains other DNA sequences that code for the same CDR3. For the CDR3, the DNA is TGTGCCAGCAGCTTTGAGGGTGGACAGCCCCAGCATTTT. This translates into CASSFEGGQPQHF. The J gene is TRBJ1-5, the V gene TRBV7-2; no clear D. Between the trimmed V and J ends, which lost 3 bases and 7 bases, there was a span of 10 bases. Germline CDR1 is SGHTA and CDR2 is FQGNSA. The CDR3 has 13 residues.

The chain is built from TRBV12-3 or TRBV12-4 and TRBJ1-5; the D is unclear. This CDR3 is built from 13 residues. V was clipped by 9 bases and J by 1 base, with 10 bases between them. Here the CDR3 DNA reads TGTGCCAGTGCCCTAGGGAGCAATCAGCCCCAGCATTTT. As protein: CASALGSNQPQHF.

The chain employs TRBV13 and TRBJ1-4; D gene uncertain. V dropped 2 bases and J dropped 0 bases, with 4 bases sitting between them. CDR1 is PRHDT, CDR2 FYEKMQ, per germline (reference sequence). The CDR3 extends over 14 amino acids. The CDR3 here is CASSLFATNEKLFF. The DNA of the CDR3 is TGTGCCAGCAGCTTATTTGCAACTAATGAAAAACTGTTTTTT. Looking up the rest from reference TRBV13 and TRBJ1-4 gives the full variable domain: AAGVIQSPRHLIKEKRETATLKCYPIPRHDTVYWYQQGPGQDPQFLISFYEKMQSDKGSIPDRFSAQQFSDYHSELNMSSLELGDSALYFCASSLFATNEKLFFGSGTQLSVL.

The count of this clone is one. This CDR3 reads CASTLTGGANEQFF. The CDR3 nucleotides read TGTGCCAGCACCCTTACAGGCGGGGCGAATGAGCAGTTCTTC. The chain uses TRBV7-9 and TRBJ2-1; perhaps TRBD2 as D (6 bases). CDR1 is SEHNR, CDR2 FQNEAQ, per germline (reference sequence). This CDR3 is built from 14 residues. V lost 7 bases and J lost 7, with 17 bases in between.

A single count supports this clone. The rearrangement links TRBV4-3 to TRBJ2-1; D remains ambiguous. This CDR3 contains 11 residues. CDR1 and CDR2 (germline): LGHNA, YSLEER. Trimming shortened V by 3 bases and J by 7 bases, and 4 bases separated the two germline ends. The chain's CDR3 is CASSQKNEQFF. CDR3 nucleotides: TGCGCCAGCAGCCAGAAAAATGAGCAGTTCTTC.

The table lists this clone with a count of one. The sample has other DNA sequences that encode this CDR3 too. The CDR3: CASSYGGAGTGELFF. CDR3 nucleotides: TGTGCCAGCAGTTATGGAGGGGCTGGCACCGGGGAGCTGTTTTTT. The J gene is TRBJ2-2, the V gene TRBV6-2 or TRBV6-3, with a tentative D call TRBD2 (6 bases). The CDR3 is made up of 15 amino acids. V was trimmed by 3 bases and J by 4 bases, leaving 12 bases between them. Germline CDR1 and CDR2: MNHEY and SVGEGT.

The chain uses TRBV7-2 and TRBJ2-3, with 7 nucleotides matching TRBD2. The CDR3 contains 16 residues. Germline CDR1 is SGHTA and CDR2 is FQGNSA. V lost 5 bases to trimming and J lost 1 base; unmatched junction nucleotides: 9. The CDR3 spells CASSTASGGRTDTQYF. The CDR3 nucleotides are TGTGCCAGCAGCACGGCTAGCGGAGGACGCACAGATACGCAGTATTTT.

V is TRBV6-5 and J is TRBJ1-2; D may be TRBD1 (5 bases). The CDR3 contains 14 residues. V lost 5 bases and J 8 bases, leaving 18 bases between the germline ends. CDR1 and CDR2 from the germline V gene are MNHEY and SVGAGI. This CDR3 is CASSPLYETEGYTF. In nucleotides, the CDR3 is TGTGCCAGCAGTCCTTTATATGAGACAGAAGGCTACACCTTC.

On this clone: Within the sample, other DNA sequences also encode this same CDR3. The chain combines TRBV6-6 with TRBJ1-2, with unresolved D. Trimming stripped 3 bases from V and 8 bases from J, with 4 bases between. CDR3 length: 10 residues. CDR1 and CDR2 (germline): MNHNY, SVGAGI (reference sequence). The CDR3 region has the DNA TGTGCCAGCAGTTATGGGGGCTACACCTTC. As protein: CASSYGGYTF.

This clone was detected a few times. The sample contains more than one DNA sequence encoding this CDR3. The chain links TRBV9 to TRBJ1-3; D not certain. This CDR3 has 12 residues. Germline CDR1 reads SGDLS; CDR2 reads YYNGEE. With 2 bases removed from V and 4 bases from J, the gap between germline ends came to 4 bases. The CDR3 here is CASSVEGNTIYF. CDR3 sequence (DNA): TGTGCCAGCAGCGTTGAAGGAAACACCATATATTTT.